This T cell receptor beta chain was identified in a study of a mutant IDH1 vaccine in newly diagnosed glioma. Regarding the study as a whole: Among patients, around 93% showed immune responses induced by the vaccine.

The table lists this clone with a few counts. The antigen is not known. Generated by immunoSEQ multiplex PCR, the TCRdb table keeps only in-frame clones and is missing some. Among approximately 80,000 clones listed, approximately 80% were seen once. Time point denoted: week 47, end of study. Doses of 300 ug of mutant IDH1 20-mer peptide were given with topical imiquimod. The clonotype originates from a middle-aged man with glioma. Specimen: PBMCs, collected from a glioma patient whose treatment included an IDH1 peptide vaccine.

CDR3: CATSRDGSRGAGYTF. The CDR3 DNA reads TGTGCCACCAGCAGAGATGGAAGCAGGGGCGCAGGCTACACCTTC. The chain recombines TRBV15 with TRBJ1-2, with a weak D call TRBD1 (6 bases). Between the trimmed V and J ends, which lost 0 bases and 8 bases, there was a span of 16 bases. The germline V gene has CDR1 LNHNV and CDR2 YYDKDF (reference sequence). The CDR3 loop spans 15 amino acids.